Listed here is a single T cell receptor beta chain. These data belong to a study of blood T cell repertoires in COVID-19. Study at large: Samples of COVID-19 (acute and convalescent) were obtained from the United States, Italy and Spain.

Trimming shortened V by 8 bases and J by 7 bases, and 20 bases separated the two germline ends. Germline CDR1 is LNHDA and CDR2 is SQIVND (reference sequence). The CDR3 is 15 residues long. How the authors handled the data: Amplification of reference gene primers provided the estimated nucleated cell counts. Sequencing was performed with immunoSEQ multiplex PCR; in TCRdb, only in-frame clones are kept and a portion is missing. That table gives V, J and clone size, and the DNA gave D and trimming. The sample lists 30,000 to 40,000 clones, roughly four fifths occurring once. The sequence was obtained from a human donor in a cohort sampled during active COVID-19. The chain carries TRBV19 and TRBJ2-2; a weak D match, TRBD1 (6 bases). Sequences were obtained from peripheral blood. The CDR3: CASLSWSARGGELFF. The CDR3 nucleotides read TGTGCCAGTTTGTCTTGGTCAGCCAGGGGCGGGGAGCTGTTTTTT.